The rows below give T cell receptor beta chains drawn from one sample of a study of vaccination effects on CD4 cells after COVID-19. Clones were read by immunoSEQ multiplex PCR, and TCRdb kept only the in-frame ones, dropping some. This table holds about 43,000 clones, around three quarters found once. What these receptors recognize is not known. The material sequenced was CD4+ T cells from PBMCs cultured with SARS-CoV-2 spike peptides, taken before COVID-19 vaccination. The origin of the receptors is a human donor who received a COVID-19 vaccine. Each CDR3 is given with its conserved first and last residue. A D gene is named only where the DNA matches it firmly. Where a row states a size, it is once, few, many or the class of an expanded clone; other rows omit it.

CASSKGPASTDTQYF	TGTGCCAGTAGTAAGGGGCCTGCTAGCACAGATACGCAGTATTTT	TRBJ2-3	-	TRBV19	once
CASSYSKGISTDTQYF	TGTGCCAGCAGTTACTCGAAAGGGATAAGCACAGATACGCAGTATTTT	TRBJ2-3	-	TRBV6-5	-
CASSLNTGGLGNTIYF	TGTGCCAGCAGCTTAAATACAGGGGGCTTAGGGAACACCATATATTTT	TRBJ1-3	TRBD1	TRBV7-3	few
CASSPGQNQPQHF	TGCGCCAGCAGCCCTGGACAGAATCAGCCCCAGCATTTT	TRBJ1-5	-	TRBV5-1	-
CASSQVGLAVDNEQFF	TGCGCCAGCAGCCAAGTAGGACTAGCGGTCGACAATGAGCAGTTCTTC	TRBJ2-1	TRBD2	TRBV4-1	-
CASSYERGRGDSNQPQHF	TGTGCCAGCAGTTACGAAAGGGGGCGAGGGGATAGCAATCAGCCCCAGCATTTT	TRBJ1-5	TRBD1	TRBV6-2/TRBV6-3	-
CASSPTGLGNSPLHF	TGTGCCAGCAGCCCAACGGGATTGGGGAATTCACCCCTCCACTTT	TRBJ1-6	-	TRBV3-1/TRBV3-2	-
CASSDPGQGGYGYTF	TGTGCCAGCAGTGACCCCGGACAGGGAGGCTATGGCTACACCTTC	TRBJ1-2	TRBD1	TRBV25-1	-
CASSLSPGTSAFAGELFF	TGTGCCAGCAGTCTCTCACCCGGGACTAGCGCTTTCGCCGGGGAGCTGTTTTTT	TRBJ2-2	TRBD2	TRBV9	-
CASSPQGSSYNEQFF	TGTGCCAGCAGTCCACAGGGGAGCTCCTACAATGAGCAGTTCTTC	TRBJ2-1	TRBD1	TRBV6-5	few
CASSFSGANVLTF	TGTGCCAGCAGCTTTAGCGGGGCCAACGTCCTGACTTTC	TRBJ2-6	-	TRBV7-2	-
CASSYSRSGYTF	TGTGCCAGCAGTTATAGCCGAAGTGGCTACACCTTC	TRBJ1-2	-	TRBV6-6	few
CASSFGPGNTEAFF	TGTGCCAGTAGTTTCGGCCCGGGGAACACTGAAGCTTTCTTT	TRBJ1-1	-	TRBV19	few
CASFRISGDTQYF	TGCGCCAGCTTCAGGATTAGTGGAGATACGCAGTATTTT	TRBJ2-3	-	TRBV5-1	few
CASSERDTGELFF	TGTGCCAGCAGTGAAAGGGACACCGGGGAGCTGTTTTTT	TRBJ2-2	-	TRBV6-1	once
CASSLAGSQETQYF	TGCGCCAGCAGCTTGGCCGGGTCCCAAGAGACCCAGTACTTC	TRBJ2-5	-	TRBV5-1	-
CATSAPFGSSGGVEQFF	TGTGCCACCAGCGCCCCCTTTGGGAGTAGCGGGGGAGTTGAGCAGTTCTTC	TRBJ2-1	TRBD2	TRBV15	-
CASSLYASGGADTQYF	TGTGCCAGCAGCTTGTATGCTAGCGGGGGGGCAGATACGCAGTATTTT	TRBJ2-3	TRBD2	TRBV5-4	-
CASSYAGGPGTQYF	TGTGCCAGCAGTTACGCGGGGGGGCCAGGTACGCAGTATTTT	TRBJ2-3	TRBD2	TRBV6-2/TRBV6-3	-
CATSDSGTGFRSGANVLTF	TGTGCCACCAGCGATTCCGGGACTGGGTTTCGATCTGGGGCCAACGTCCTGACTTTC	TRBJ2-6	-	TRBV24-1	-
CASSLVLGAPGEQFF	TGTGCCAGCAGCTTAGTTCTAGGGGCCCCAGGAGAGCAGTTCTTC	TRBJ2-1	-	TRBV7-2	-
CASRGSSTDTQYF	TGTGCCAGCAGAGGCAGCAGCACAGATACGCAGTATTTT	TRBJ2-3	-	TRBV3-1/TRBV3-2	once
CASTQRAGITEAFF	TGTGCCAGCACCCAACGGGCAGGGATCACTGAAGCTTTCTTT	TRBJ1-1	-	TRBV27	few
CASSIADRAAQPQHF	TGTGCCAGTAGTATAGCTGACAGGGCCGCTCAGCCCCAGCATTTT	TRBJ1-5	TRBD1	TRBV19	-
CASRGSHYNEQFF	TGCGCCAGCAGGGGGTCCCACTACAATGAGCAGTTCTTC	TRBJ2-1	-	TRBV5-1	-
CAWSVSPGSGYGYTF	TGTGCCTGGAGTGTATCTCCCGGGTCTGGCTATGGCTACACCTTC	TRBJ1-2	-	TRBV30	few
CASSREQLNTEAFF	TGTGCCAGCAGCCGAGAACAGCTGAACACTGAAGCTTTCTTT	TRBJ1-1	-	TRBV7-8	-
CASSPITKNIQYF	TGTGCCAGCAGTCCTATTACCAAAAACATTCAGTACTTC	TRBJ2-4	-	TRBV12-3/TRBV12-4	-
CASSRGLAGGADTQYF	TGTGCCAGCAGCCGTGGACTAGCGGGGGGGGCAGATACGCAGTATTTT	TRBJ2-3	TRBD2	TRBV5-4	-
CASSLPGRTQETQYF	TGTGCCAGCAGCTTGCCGGGACGGACACAAGAGACCCAGTACTTC	TRBJ2-5	-	TRBV5-4	once
CASSFLGTWGYTF	TGTGCCAGCAGTTTCCTCGGGACGTGGGGCTACACCTTC	TRBJ1-2	-	TRBV27	-
CASSKHPGAQETQYF	TGTGCCAGCAGCAAACACCCTGGGGCTCAAGAGACCCAGTACTTC	TRBJ2-5	-	TRBV21-1	-
CASSDRGLGETQYF	TGCGCCAGCAGTGACAGGGGGCTCGGAGAGACCCAGTACTTC	TRBJ2-5	TRBD1	TRBV10-2	-
CASSRSGYTF	TGTGCCAGCAGTCGGAGTGGCTACACCTTC	TRBJ1-2	-	TRBV2	-
CASSLGRQGTQPQHF	TGTGCCAGTAGTCTAGGACGACAGGGTACTCAGCCCCAGCATTTT	TRBJ1-5	TRBD1	TRBV19	few
CASSLDPSQETQYF	TGTGCCAGCAGCTTGGATCCTAGCCAAGAGACCCAGTACTTC	TRBJ2-5	-	TRBV7-8	-
CASSAPGGNQPQHF	TGTGCCAGTAGTGCACCAGGGGGCAATCAGCCCCAGCATTTT	TRBJ1-5	-	TRBV19	-
CASKLVGVPGELFF	TGTGCCAGCAAATTAGTAGGGGTCCCCGGGGAGCTGTTTTTT	TRBJ2-2	-	TRBV2	-
CASHKGSSYNSPLHF	TGTGCCAGCCATAAGGGAAGCTCCTATAATTCACCCCTCCACTTT	TRBJ1-6	-	TRBV2	-
CARNTGELFF	TGTGCCAGGAACACCGGGGAGCTGTTTTTT	TRBJ2-2	-	TRBV12-3/TRBV12-4	-
CASRVHTEAFF	TGTGCTAGCAGGGTTCACACTGAAGCTTTCTTT	TRBJ1-1	-	TRBV12-5	-
CASSRGGASNTGELFF	TGTGCCAGCAGCCGGGGGGGGGCCTCGAACACCGGGGAGCTGTTTTTT	TRBJ2-2	-	TRBV3-1/TRBV3-2	-
CASSFLPSGGGSYNEQFF	TGCGCCAGCAGCTTTCTGCCTAGCGGGGGAGGATCCTACAATGAGCAGTTCTTC	TRBJ2-1	TRBD2	TRBV5-1	-
CASASDSSNQPQHF	TGTGCCAGCGCCTCCGACAGCAGCAATCAGCCCCAGCATTTT	TRBJ1-5	-	TRBV2	-
CASSGPSSPLHF	TGTGCCAGCAGTGGGCCGAGTTCACCCCTCCACTTT	TRBJ1-6	-	TRBV25-1	few
CASSSPTETQYF	TGTGCCAGCAGCTCCCCGACGGAGACCCAGTACTTC	TRBJ2-5	-	TRBV7-2	-
CAWTKNSGNTIYF	TGTGCCTGGACTAAGAATTCTGGAAACACCATATATTTT	TRBJ1-3	-	TRBV30	-
CASSTGTDTQYF	TGTGCCAGCAGCACAGGGACAGATACGCAGTATTTT	TRBJ2-3	-	TRBV11-1	-
CASSLDRLASGYNEQFF	TGTGCCAGCAGCTTAGACCGACTAGCGTCGGGCTACAATGAGCAGTTCTTC	TRBJ2-1	TRBD2	TRBV7-6	-
CASSLDRVSGTEAFF	TGTGCCAGCAGTTTGGACAGGGTTTCCGGGACTGAAGCTTTCTTT	TRBJ1-1	TRBD1	TRBV27	-
CASSPGQGAPRNTEAFF	TGTGCCAGCAGCCCGGGACAGGGGGCCCCTCGGAACACTGAAGCTTTCTTT	TRBJ1-1	TRBD1	TRBV7-2	-
CASSTPGNYGYTF	TGTGCCAGTAGTACCCCAGGAAACTATGGCTACACCTTC	TRBJ1-2	-	TRBV19	-
CASSLGVGDTEAFF	TGTGCCAGCAGCCTGGGGGTCGGTGACACTGAAGCTTTCTTT	TRBJ1-1	-	TRBV3-1/TRBV3-2	-